These 8 T cell receptor beta chains were sequenced from one sample in a study of post-analysis software for immune sequencing data. Broader study findings: In patients, TRBV5-6, TRBV5-1 and TRBV20-1 belonged to roughly 5 TRBV segments found more frequently than in controls.

No antigens are known for them. Researchers reported that TCR beta cDNA libraries carried unique molecular identifiers. TCRdb independently ran MiXCR on the PCR reads; one entry per CDR3 protein. The sample carries roughly 540,000 distinct CDR3 sequences, 30% to 40% recorded once. Sequences were obtained from blood. These receptor sequences come from a girl under 18 with multiple sclerosis.

The J gene is TRBJ2-5, the V gene TRBV29-1, with 7 bases lining up with TRBD2. This CDR3 region has 13 residues. Trimming removed 4 bases from V and 3 bases from J; junction bases left unmatched: 5. The germline gives CDR1 SQVTM, CDR2 ANQGSEA. The CDR3 is CSVVRLAEETQYF. The DNA for the CDR3 is TGCAGCGTTGTTAGGCTAGCGGAAGAGACCCAGTACTTC.

The rearrangement uses TRBV7-3 and TRBJ2-7; 8 nucleotides match TRBD2. The CDR3 is 14 residues long. Germline V gene lookup returns CDR1 SGHTA and CDR2 FQGTGA. The ends lost 4 bases at V and 2 bases at J; junction bases unmatched: 4. The CDR3: CASSSTGGPYEQYF. CDR3 sequence (DNA): TGTGCCAGCAGCTCAACGGGAGGGCCCTACGAGCAGTACTTC.

CDR3 sequence (DNA): TGCAGTGCTGCGGGGACAGGGTGGAACACTGAAGCTTTCTTT. It codes for CSAAGTGWNTEAFF. This rearrangement joins TRBV20-1 to TRBJ1-1; 9 positions agree with TRBD1. V dropped 5 bases and J dropped 1; count of bases not matched to a gene: 5. Germline V gene lookup returns CDR1 DFQATT and CDR2 SNEGSKA (reference sequence). The CDR3 is made up of 14 amino acids.

This rearrangement joins TRBV20-1 to TRBJ2-7; TRBD2 matches at 9 bases. Germline-derived CDR1 and CDR2 are DFQATT and SNEGSKA (reference sequence). This CDR3 is built from 16 residues. V gave up 1 base and J gave up 4 bases; unmatched junction bases: 11. Here the CDR3 reads CSARARWASGAYEQYF. In DNA, the CDR3 is TGCAGTGCTAGAGCTCGTTGGGCTAGCGGGGCTTACGAGCAGTACTTC.

The chain employs TRBV14 and TRBJ1-2; 9 nucleotides line up with TRBD1. CDR1 is SGHDN and CDR2 is FVKESK in the germline V gene. The junction had 9 bases not matched to a gene; V was cut back by 6 bases and J by 4 bases. The CDR3 extends over 15 amino acids. DNA of the CDR3: TGTGCCAGCAGTACTACCGGGACAGGGACCTATGGCTACACCTTC. Its translation: CASSTTGTGTYGYTF. The entire variable domain, with the rest obtained from reference TRBV14 and TRBJ1-2, is as follows: EAGVTQFPSHSVIEKGQTVTLRCDPISGHDNLYWYRRVMGKEIKFLLHFVKESKQDESGMPNNRFLAERTGGTYSTLKVQPAELEDSGVYFCASSTTGTGTYGYTFGSGTRLTVV.

This clonotype showed up just a few times. V usage is TRBV10-3 and J usage is TRBJ1-2; 9 nucleotides line up with TRBD1. Germline-derived CDR1 and CDR2 are ENHRY and SYGVKD. CDR3 size: 14 residues. V gave up 5 bases and J gave up 8 bases; unmatched junction bases: 9. The CDR3 sequence: CAISRTGQGEGYTF. CDR3 in DNA: TGTGCCATCAGTCGGACGGGACAGGGAGAGGGCTACACCTTC.

This clonotype was counted between two and nine times. This chain joins TRBV5-1 and TRBJ2-5; 10 bases map to TRBD2. The CDR3 is 16 residues long. The V segment lost 0 bases and the J segment 5 bases; nucleotides outside the gene matches: 7. CDR1 and CDR2 from the germline V gene are SGHRS and YFSETQ. The CDR3 spells CASSLAPTSGVETQYF. In DNA form, the CDR3 reads TGCGCCAGCAGCTTGGCCCCAACTAGCGGGGTGGAGACCCAGTACTTC.

The V call is TRBV15, the J call TRBJ2-7, with 9 bases aligning to TRBD2. The J segment lost 4 bases and the V segment lost 1 base, leaving 8 bases of the junction unmatched. CDR3 length: 16 amino acids. The germline CDR1 and CDR2 sequences are LNHNV and YYDKDF (reference sequence). In DNA form, the CDR3 reads TGTGCCACCAGCAGAGGGATAGCGGGGGCCCTATACGAGCAGTACTTC. This translates into CATSRGIAGALYEQYF.